A single sample is the source of the 20 T cell receptor beta chains below, sequenced in a study of blood T cells in healthy people across ages. Sample-barcoded 5' priming and a J-beta primer mix drove a second PCR of roughly 7 to 11 cycles. A single record per CDR3 protein comes from TCRdb applying MiXCR to the 5' RACE reads. The sample has 550,000 to 600,000 distinct CDR3 sequences, around 48% seen once. Sequencing used blood. Source of these receptors: an elderly man in good health.

This clonotype was observed a few times. The genes are TRBV12-3 or TRBV12-4 and TRBJ1-1; 12 bases are shared with TRBD1. The trim removed 7 bases at V and 5 bases at J, leaving 8 bases unmatched. This CDR3 region has 15 residues. CDR3 sequence (DNA): TGTGCCAGCACCCGGGACAGGGGGCAGGGGACTGAAGCTTTCTTT. Translation gives CASTRDRGQGTEAFF.

This clonotype was detected only a few times. The chain employs TRBV5-1 and TRBJ1-6, with D possibly being TRBD1 (5 bases). The CDR3 is made up of 16 amino acids. Germline lookup yields CDR1 SGHRS and CDR2 YFSETQ. Trimming removed 4 bases from V and 8 bases from J, with 19 bases in between. The CDR3 bases are TGCGCCAGCAGCGCCGCCGGGGGAAATGGTTATTCACCCCTCCACTTT. Translating it yields CASSAAGGNGYSPLHF. Variable domain in full (rest from reference TRBV5-1 and TRBJ1-6): KAGVTQTPRYLIKTRGQQVTLSCSPISGHRSVSWYQQTPGQGLQFLFEYFSETQRNKGNFPGRFSGRQFSNSRSEMNVSTLELGDSALYLCASSAAGGNGYSPLHFGNGTRLTVT.

This clonotype was counted only a few times. The V gene is TRBV2, the J gene TRBJ2-5, with 8 bases fitting TRBD1. CDR3 length equals 15 residues. Per the germline V gene, CDR1 is SNHLY and CDR2 is FYNNEI. The ends lost 6 bases at V and 2 bases at J; junction bases unmatched: 8. The CDR3 nucleotides read TGTGCCAGCAGGTTGGGGACAGGCGTTCAAGAGACCCAGTACTTC. Translated, it gives CASRLGTGVQETQYF.

V gene TRBV20-1 combines with J gene TRBJ2-7, with D perhaps TRBD2 (5 bases). Trimming stripped 5 bases from V and 3 bases from J, with 14 bases between. Germline CDR1 DFQATT, CDR2 SNEGSKA (reference sequence). The CDR3 is 13 amino acids. CDR3 sequence reads: CSAAEGLGYEQYF. CDR3 in DNA: TGCAGTGCTGCCGAGGGTTTGGGCTACGAGCAGTACTTC.

J is TRBJ1-1 and V is TRBV6-6, with D uncertain. Trimming cost V 8 bases and J 1 base, with 14 bases left between them. Germline values: CDR1 MNHNY, CDR2 SVGAGI (reference sequence). The CDR3 has 14 residues. CDR3 DNA: TGTGCCAGCGCTTTACGGGGAGAGAACACTGAAGCTTTCTTT. Translated, it gives CASALRGENTEAFF.

V is TRBV27 and J is TRBJ2-7, with unresolved D. The V end was cut by 4 bases, the J end by 1 base, with 17 bases between. The germline V gene has CDR1 MNHEY and CDR2 SMNVEV (reference sequence). The CDR3 length is 16 residues. CDR3 in DNA: TGTGCCAGCAGTTCGCGCAGTAAACTCCCTTCCTACGAGCAGTACTTC. Amino acid sequence: CASSSRSKLPSYEQYF.

The V call is TRBV5-1, the J call TRBJ2-4; 11 bases match TRBD2. Trimming removed 0 bases from V and 0 bases from J; junction bases left unmatched: 8. CDR3 length: 19 amino acids. CDR1 is SGHRS, CDR2 YFSETQ, per germline. CDR3 nucleotides: TGCGCCAGCAGCTTGGAAACTAGCGGGAGTCGAGTAGCCAAAAACATTCAGTACTTC. Residues: CASSLETSGSRVAKNIQYF.

The chain employs TRBV7-2 and TRBJ2-5, with TRBD2 identical over 8 bases. CDR1 is SGHTA, CDR2 FQGNSA, per germline. The CDR3 loop spans 17 amino acids. Trimming removed 4 bases from V and 1 base from J; junction bases left unmatched: 11. The CDR3 protein is CASSSRWGGRFQETQYF. The CDR3 nucleotides read TGTGCCAGCAGCTCCCGGTGGGGCGGGAGGTTCCAAGAGACCCAGTACTTC.

This clonotype was found a few times. The chain joins TRBV7-3 to TRBJ2-7; 10 nucleotides line up with TRBD2. Trimming at V came to 5 bases and at J to 0 bases, leaving 7 bases not matched to a gene. The length of the CDR3 is 16 residues. Germline V lookup: CDR1 SGHTA, CDR2 FQGTGA. CDR3 sequence (DNA): TGTGCCAGCAGCCCGTCCGGGACTAGCGTCTCCTACGAGCAGTACTTC. It is translated as CASSPSGTSVSYEQYF.

This clonotype was recorded only once. CDR3 sequence reads: CASSFQGPGELFF. Here the CDR3 DNA reads TGTGCCAGCAGCTTTCAGGGTCCGGGGGAGCTGTTTTTT. The J gene is TRBJ2-2, the V gene TRBV7-9, with D perhaps TRBD1 (5 bases). Per germline, CDR1 SEHNR and CDR2 FQNEAQ (reference sequence). V was trimmed by 3 bases and J by 8 bases, leaving 10 bases between them. The CDR3 contains 13 residues.

As for this clonotype: This sequence may be a read error, since a much larger clone differs from it by one base. V is TRBV6-6 and J is TRBJ1-2, with 7 bases lining up with TRBD1. The germline CDR1 and CDR2 sequences are MNHNY and SVGAGI (reference sequence). CDR3 length equals 13 residues. The CDR3 bases are TGTGCCAGCAGTAAGCAGGGGGACTATGGCCACACCTTC. Protein: CASSKQGDYGHTF.

This chain uses TRBV4-1 with TRBJ2-1; 10 bases are a match to TRBD2. The CDR3 is 16 amino acids. The germline CDR1 and CDR2 sequences are MGHRA and YSYEKL. Trimming took 0 bases from V and 4 from J; bases not matched to a gene: 3. The chain's CDR3 is CASSQDGTSVYNEQFF. The CDR3 coding sequence is TGCGCCAGCAGCCAAGATGGGACTAGCGTGTACAATGAGCAGTTCTTC.

This chain links TRBV20-1 with TRBJ2-3, with 7 bases matching TRBD2. This CDR3 has 15 amino acids. V dropped 4 bases and J dropped 1; count of bases not matched to a gene: 8. Germline V gene lookup returns CDR1 DFQATT and CDR2 SNEGSKA (reference sequence). CDR3 bases: TGCAGTGCTACACAGCGGGATCGGGGCACAGATACGCAGTATTTT. Protein product: CSATQRDRGTDTQYF.

The chain recombines TRBV25-1 with TRBJ2-7; TRBD1 aligns across 7 bases. The length of the CDR3 is 13 residues. Germline CDR1 and CDR2: MGHDK and SYGVNS. Trimming removed 1 base from V and 12 bases from J; junction bases left unmatched: 9. The DNA for the CDR3 is TGTGCCAGCAGTGAATTAAGTCGAGGGGGCACGTACTTC. It specifies CASSELSRGGTYF.

The V gene is TRBV2, the J gene TRBJ2-1; D is unclear. Trimming pared 7 bases from V and 7 bases from J, leaving 8 bases between. Germline loops: CDR1 SNHLY, CDR2 FYNNEI. This CDR3 region has 11 residues. Here the CDR3 reads CASKGYNEQFF. The CDR3 DNA reads TGTGCCAGCAAAGGTTATAATGAGCAGTTCTTC.

The rearrangement uses TRBV27 and TRBJ2-1, with a weak D call TRBD1 (6 bases). V was trimmed by 5 bases and J by 7 bases, leaving 18 bases between them. In germline, CDR1 is MNHEY, CDR2 SMNVEV (reference sequence). The CDR3 loop spans 15 amino acids. CDR3 bases: TGTGCCAGCAGTAGCCGACAGGCCAACCCGAATGAGCAGTTCTTC. Its protein is CASSSRQANPNEQFF.

The J gene is TRBJ2-5, the V gene TRBV7-2, with no clear D. TRBJ2-7 matches the DNA end more closely, so the J call is doubtful. Germline CDR1 and CDR2: SGHTA and FQGNSA. This CDR3 has 14 amino acids. CDR3 protein: CASSLVWEAYEQYF. For the CDR3, the DNA is TGTGCCAGCAGCTTAGTTTGGGAAGCCTACGAGCAGTACTTC.

V usage is TRBV11-3 and J usage is TRBJ2-7; TRBD1 matches at 10 bases. The CDR3 is made up of 15 amino acids. The germline gives CDR1 SGHNT, CDR2 YENEEA. After removal of 5 bases from V and 3 bases from J, the junction contained 7 bases not matched to a gene. The CDR3 DNA is TGTGCCAGCAGCCCAGGGACAGGGGACTACTACGAGCAGTACTTC. Encoded protein: CASSPGTGDYYEQYF.

The gene calls are TRBV27 and TRBJ2-2, with 7 positions matching TRBD1. The CDR3 spans 16 residues. Looked up from germline, CDR1 is MNHEY and CDR2 is SMNVEV (reference sequence). Germline trimming cut 5 bases from V and 4 bases from J; bases unmatched to any gene: 10. CDR3 nucleotides: TGTGCCAGCAGTCCAACCGGACAGGTCGGCACCGGGGAGCTGTTTTTT. Translating gives CASSPTGQVGTGELFF.

This clonotype was picked up a small number of times. This chain uses TRBV5-1 with TRBJ1-2; possibly TRBD1 for D (5 bases). Germline assignment: CDR1 SGHRS and CDR2 YFSETQ. The CDR3 covers 14 residues. The V end lost 3 bases, the J end lost 8 bases, and 17 bases lay between the germline ends. CDR3 DNA sequence: TGCGCCAGCAGCTCAACCGGGACGGAGTTGGGCTACACCTTC. Protein product: CASSSTGTELGYTF.